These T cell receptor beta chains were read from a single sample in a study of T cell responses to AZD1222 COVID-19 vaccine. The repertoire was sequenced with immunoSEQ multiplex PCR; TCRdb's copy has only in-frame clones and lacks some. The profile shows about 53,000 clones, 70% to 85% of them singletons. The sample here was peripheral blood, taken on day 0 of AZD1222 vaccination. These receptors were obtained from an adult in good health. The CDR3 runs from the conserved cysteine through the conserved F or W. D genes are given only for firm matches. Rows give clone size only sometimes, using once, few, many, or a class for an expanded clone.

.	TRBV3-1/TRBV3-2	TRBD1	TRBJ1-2	TGTGCCAGCAGCCCGGACAGGCCCCCGATTCCTAACTATGGCTACACCTTC	CASSPDRPPIPNYGYTF
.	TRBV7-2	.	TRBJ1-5	TGTGCCAGCAGCTTAGATCCCGGGAGGGAACAGCCCCAGCATTTT	CASSLDPGREQPQHF
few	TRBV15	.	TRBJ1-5	TGTGCCACCAGCAGAGACCCACAGAATAGCAATCAGCCCCAGCATTTT	CATSRDPQNSNQPQHF
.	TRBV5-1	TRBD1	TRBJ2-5	TGCGCCAGTGGGGGACAGGGTTCGGCCCAAGAGACCCAGTACTTC	CASGGQGSAQETQYF
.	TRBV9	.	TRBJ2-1	TGTGCCAGCAGCGTAGTTCGGCAGACGGGGCCCTACAATGAGCAGTTCTTC	CASSVVRQTGPYNEQFF
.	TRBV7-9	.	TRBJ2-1	TGTGCCAGCAGCTCCAGGGACACCAGGGACAATGAGCAGTTCTTC	CASSSRDTRDNEQFF
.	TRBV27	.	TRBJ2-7	TGTGCCAGCCGAGGGGTGAATTCCTACGAGCAGTACTTC	CASRGVNSYEQYF
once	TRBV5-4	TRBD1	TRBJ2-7	TGTGCCAGCAGCCTAGGACAGGGGGTGTACGAGCAGTACTTC	CASSLGQGVYEQYF
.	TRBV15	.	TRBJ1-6	TGTGCCACCAGCAGAGATTGGAGGGATCTTACTTATAATTCACCCCTCCACTTT	CATSRDWRDLTYNSPLHF
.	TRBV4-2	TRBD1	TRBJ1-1	TGTGCCAGCAGCCACCAGGACAGGGGAGTGATGAACACTGAAGCTTTCTTT	CASSHQDRGVMNTEAFF